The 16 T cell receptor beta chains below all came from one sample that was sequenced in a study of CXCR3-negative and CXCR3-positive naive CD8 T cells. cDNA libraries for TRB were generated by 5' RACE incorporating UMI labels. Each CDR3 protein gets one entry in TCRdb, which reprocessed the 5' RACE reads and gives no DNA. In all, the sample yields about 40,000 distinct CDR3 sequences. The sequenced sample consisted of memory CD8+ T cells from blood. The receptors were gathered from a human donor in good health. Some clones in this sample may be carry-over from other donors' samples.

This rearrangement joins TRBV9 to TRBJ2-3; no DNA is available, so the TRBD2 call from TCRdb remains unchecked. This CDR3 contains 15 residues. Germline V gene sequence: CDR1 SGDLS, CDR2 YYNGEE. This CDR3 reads CASSLSGGITDTQYF.

The CDR3 here is CASSLGTEINTGELFF. J is TRBJ2-2 and V is TRBV12-3 or TRBV12-4; the D gene TCRdb calls, TRBD1, cannot be checked with no DNA. This CDR3 region has 16 residues.

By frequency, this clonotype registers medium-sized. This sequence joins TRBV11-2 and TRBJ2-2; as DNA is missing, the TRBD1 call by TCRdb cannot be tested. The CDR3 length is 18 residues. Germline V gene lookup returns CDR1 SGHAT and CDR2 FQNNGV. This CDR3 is CASGHGIGGRPNTGELFF. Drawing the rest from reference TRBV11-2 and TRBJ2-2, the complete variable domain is EAGVAQSPRYKIIEKRQSVAFWCNPISGHATLYWYQQILGQGPKLLIQFQNNGVVDDSQLPKDRFSAERLKGVDSTLKIQPAKLEDSAVYLCASGHGIGGRPNTGELFFGEGSRLTVL.

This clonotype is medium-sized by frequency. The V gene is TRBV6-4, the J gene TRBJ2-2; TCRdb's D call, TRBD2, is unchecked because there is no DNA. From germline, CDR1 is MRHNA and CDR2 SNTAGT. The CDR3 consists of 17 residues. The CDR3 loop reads CATRRGTSGPETGELFF.

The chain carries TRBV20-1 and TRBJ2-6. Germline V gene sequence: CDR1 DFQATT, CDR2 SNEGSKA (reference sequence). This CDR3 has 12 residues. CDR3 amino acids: CSAESGANVLTF.

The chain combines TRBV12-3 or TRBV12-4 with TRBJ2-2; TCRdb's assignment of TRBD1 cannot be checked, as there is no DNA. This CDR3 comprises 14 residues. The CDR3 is CASSSDTRSGELFF.

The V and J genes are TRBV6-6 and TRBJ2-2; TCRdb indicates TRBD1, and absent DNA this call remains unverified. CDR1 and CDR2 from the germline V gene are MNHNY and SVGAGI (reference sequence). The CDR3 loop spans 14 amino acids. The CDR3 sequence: CASSPDTETGELFF.

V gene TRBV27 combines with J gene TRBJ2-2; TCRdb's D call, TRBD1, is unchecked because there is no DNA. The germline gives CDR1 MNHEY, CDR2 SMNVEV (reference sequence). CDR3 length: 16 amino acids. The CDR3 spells CASSLWAGFGTGELFF.

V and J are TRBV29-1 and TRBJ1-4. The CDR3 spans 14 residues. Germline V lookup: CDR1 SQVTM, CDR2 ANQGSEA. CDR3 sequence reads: CSVDGLTGDEKLFF.

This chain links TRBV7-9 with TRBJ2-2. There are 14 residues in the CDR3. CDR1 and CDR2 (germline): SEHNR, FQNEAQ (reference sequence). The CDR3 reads CASSFQYASGELFF. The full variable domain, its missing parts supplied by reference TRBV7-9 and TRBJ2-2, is DTGVSQNPRHKITKRGQNVTFRCDPISEHNRLYWYRQTLGQGPEFLTYFQNEAQLEKSRLLSDRFSAERPKGSFSTLEIQRTEQGDSAMYLCASSFQYASGELFFGEGSRLTVL.

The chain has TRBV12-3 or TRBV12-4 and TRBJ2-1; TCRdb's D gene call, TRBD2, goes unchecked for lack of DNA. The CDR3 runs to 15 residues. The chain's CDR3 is CASSSGGLADNEQFF.

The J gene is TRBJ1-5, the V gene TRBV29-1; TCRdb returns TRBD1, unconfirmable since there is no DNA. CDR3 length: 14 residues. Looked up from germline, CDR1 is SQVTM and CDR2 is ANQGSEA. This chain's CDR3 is CSVDSGQGGQPQHF.

CDR3 sequence reads: CASSYRRDRGNNEQFF. The chain carries TRBV19 and TRBJ2-1; TCRdb's D call, TRBD1, is unchecked because there is no DNA. The CDR3 runs to 16 residues. The germline CDR1 and CDR2 sequences are LNHDA and SQIVND (reference sequence). The whole variable domain, remainder taken from reference TRBV19 and TRBJ2-1, is DGGITQSPKYLFRKEGQNVTLSCEQNLNHDAMYWYRQDPGQGLRLIYYSQIVNDFQKGDIAEGYSVSREKKESFPLTVTSAQKNPTAFYLCASSYRRDRGNNEQFFGPGTRLTVL.

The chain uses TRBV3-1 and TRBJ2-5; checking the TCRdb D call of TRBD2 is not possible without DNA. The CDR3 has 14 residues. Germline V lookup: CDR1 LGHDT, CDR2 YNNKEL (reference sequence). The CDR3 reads CASSASGIGETQYF.

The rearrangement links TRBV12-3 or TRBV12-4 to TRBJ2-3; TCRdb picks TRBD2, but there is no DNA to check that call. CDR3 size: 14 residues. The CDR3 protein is CASSFLAETDTQYF.

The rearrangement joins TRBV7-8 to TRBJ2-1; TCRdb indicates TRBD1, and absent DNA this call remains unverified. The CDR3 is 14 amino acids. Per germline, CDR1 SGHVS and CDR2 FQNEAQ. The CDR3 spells CASSSTPAGHEQFF.